Each of the 18 T cell receptor beta chains below was sequenced from the same sample in a study of T cell repertoires in cytomegalovirus infection. TCRdb re-derived calls from the reads in MiXCR, one entry per CDR3 protein. Among roughly 600,000 distinct CDR3 sequences listed, approximately 24% were seen once. The sequenced material came from CD8+ T cells from PBMCs. Receptors originate from a human donor in good health (CMV status not recorded). Some clones in this sample may be carry-over from other donors' samples.

The rearrangement joins TRBV7-3 to TRBJ2-3, with D tentatively TRBD1 or TRBD2 (5 bases each). The CDR3 loop spans 15 amino acids. V was cut by 4 bases and J by 5 bases, with 16 bases left in between. Germline lookup yields CDR1 SGHTA and CDR2 FQGTGA. This chain's CDR3 is CASSSTGGGQDTQYF. The DNA for the CDR3 is TGTGCCAGCAGCTCCACAGGAGGCGGGCAAGATACGCAGTATTTT.

The chain recombines TRBV20-1 with TRBJ1-2; possibly TRBD1 for D (5 bases). V was cut by 4 bases and J by 6 bases, with 18 bases left in between. The germline V gene has CDR1 DFQATT and CDR2 SNEGSKA (reference sequence). The CDR3 has 14 residues. In DNA form, the CDR3 reads TGCAGTGCTACATCTGAGGGGACCCCCCATGGCTACACCTTC. Translated: CSATSEGTPHGYTF.

The chain carries TRBV20-1 and TRBJ1-5; maybe TRBD1 (6 bases). V dropped 3 bases and J dropped 3 bases, with 15 bases sitting between them. Germline-derived CDR1 and CDR2 are DFQATT and SNEGSKA (reference sequence). This CDR3 spans 15 amino acids. Here the CDR3 DNA reads TGCAGTGCTAGTAGGGGGGTTCTCTCCAATCAGCCCCAGCATTTT. Translating gives CSASRGVLSNQPQHF.

The J gene is TRBJ2-1, the V gene TRBV9, with 8 bases fitting TRBD2. Germline V lookup: CDR1 SGDLS, CDR2 YYNGEE. Trimming at V came to 3 bases and at J to 6 bases, leaving 8 bases not matched to a gene. The CDR3 totals 15 residues. CDR3 nucleotides: TGTGCCAGCAGCGCCTCGGGGGGGCCGGGCAATGAGCAGTTCTTC. It encodes CASSASGGPGNEQFF.

The chain recombines TRBV19 with TRBJ1-2, with a possible D match to TRBD1 (5 bases). Germline assignment: CDR1 LNHDA and CDR2 SQIVND (reference sequence). The length of the CDR3 is 11 residues. With 8 bases removed from V and 7 bases from J, the gap between germline ends came to 11 bases. The CDR3 sequence: CASQGNGGYTF. CDR3 nucleotides: TGTGCCAGTCAGGGAAACGGTGGCTACACCTTC.

This clonotype was recorded at least ten times. This chain uses TRBV4-3 with TRBJ2-2; D gene ambiguous. The length of the CDR3 is 17 residues. Germline CDR1 LGHNA, CDR2 YSLEER. With 0 bases removed from V and 1 base from J, the gap between germline ends came to 12 bases. The CDR3 loop is CASSQELGRLNTGELFF. The CDR3 coding sequence is TGCGCCAGCAGCCAAGAGTTGGGAAGACTGAACACCGGGGAGCTGTTTTTT.

This clonotype was seen many times. The chain's CDR3 is CASSLWGEDTEAFF. The CDR3 nucleotides are TGTGCCAGCAGCTTGTGGGGAGAGGACACTGAAGCTTTCTTT. V gene TRBV7-9 combines with J gene TRBJ1-1; D is undetermined. Germline CDR1 is SEHNR and CDR2 is FQNEAQ (reference sequence). V lost 3 bases and J lost 3, with 11 bases in between. This CDR3 has 14 amino acids.

This clonotype was found a few times. CDR3 in amino acids: CASSPSDGTPDGYTF. CDR3 DNA sequence: TGTGCCAGCAGCCCCTCAGACGGGACGCCGGATGGCTACACCTTC. J is TRBJ1-2 and V is TRBV9; D might be TRBD1 (5 bases). The CDR3 consists of 15 residues. The V gene lost 4 bases and the J gene lost 6 bases, with 19 bases spanning the gap. CDR1 is SGDLS and CDR2 is YYNGEE in the germline V gene.

The chain carries TRBV20-1 and TRBJ1-2, with TRBD1 identical over 11 bases. The CDR3 is made up of 14 amino acids. Trimming at V came to 6 bases and at J to 2 bases, leaving 5 bases not matched to a gene. Germline loops: CDR1 DFQATT, CDR2 SNEGSKA (reference sequence). CDR3 sequence: CSAIRDRGNYGYTF. CDR3 DNA sequence: TGCAGTGCCATCCGGGACAGGGGGAACTATGGCTACACCTTC.

The chain joins TRBV12-3 or TRBV12-4 to TRBJ2-2; 7 bases agree with TRBD2. This CDR3 spans 14 amino acids. V lost 9 bases and J lost 3; bases outside the gene matches: 7. In DNA form, the CDR3 reads TGTGCCAGTGTCGGCGGGGGTCACACCGGGGAGCTGTTTTTT. Its translation: CASVGGGHTGELFF.

This clonotype was observed at least ten times. The chain is built from TRBV2 and TRBJ2-5; 9 bases map to TRBD1. The V gene end was trimmed by 3 bases and the J gene end by 2 bases; junction bases not matched to a gene: 4. Germline V lookup: CDR1 SNHLY, CDR2 FYNNEI. The CDR3 totals 15 residues. The CDR3 coding sequence is TGTGCCAGCAGTGACGGGACAGGGTCACAAGAGACCCAGTACTTC. Encoded protein: CASSDGTGSQETQYF.

Comments on this clonotype: At one boundary the junction diverges from the germline segment, which might be a read error. The chain is built from TRBV7-6 and TRBJ2-5; D perhaps matches TRBD2 (6 bases). The CDR3 length is 14 residues. Germline V gene lookup returns CDR1 SGHVS and CDR2 FNYEAQ. The CDR3 is CVSSLRGLQETQYF. The DNA for the CDR3 is TGTGTCAGCAGCCTAAGGGGACTGCAAGAGACCCAGTACTTC.

A remark on this clonotype: This sequence may be a read error, since a much larger clone differs from it by one base. The V call is TRBV2, the J call TRBJ2-1; perhaps TRBD1 as D (5 bases). Germline V lookup: CDR1 SNHLY, CDR2 FYNNEI. This CDR3 is built from 11 residues. The CDR3 spells CTSFFRDEQFF. The CDR3 DNA sequence: TGTACCAGCTTCTTCAGGGATGAGCAGTTCTTC.

This clonotype came up a few times. The V and J genes are TRBV6-5 and TRBJ2-2; 8 nucleotides match TRBD1. The CDR3 extends over 18 amino acids. Losses at the gene ends were 1 base for V and 2 bases for J; bases not matched to a gene: 9. In germline, CDR1 is MNHEY, CDR2 SVGAGI. CDR3: CASSYLAGGQGNTGELFF. The DNA for the CDR3 is TGTGCCAGCAGTTACTTAGCAGGCGGACAGGGAAACACCGGGGAGCTGTTTTTT.

This clonotype was found a few times. This rearrangement joins TRBV7-9 to TRBJ1-5; the D gene is possibly TRBD1 (6 bases). Germline V gene lookup returns CDR1 SEHNR and CDR2 FQNEAQ (reference sequence). V dropped 4 bases and J dropped 2 bases, with 15 bases sitting between them. The CDR3 totals 16 residues. CDR3 in amino acids: CASSSRQDFGNQPQHF. The CDR3 nucleotides are TGTGCCAGCAGCTCCAGACAGGATTTCGGCAATCAGCCCCAGCATTTT.

Only a few counts were recorded for this clonotype. This chain connects TRBV29-1 to TRBJ2-2; D unclear. This CDR3 is 12 amino acids long. The germline V gene has CDR1 SQVTM and CDR2 ANQGSEA. Trimming removed 5 bases from V and 5 bases from J, with 9 bases in between. CDR3 DNA: TGCAGCGTTCCCGAGGTTACCGGGGAGCTGTTTTTT. Protein: CSVPEVTGELFF.

There are a few counts of this clonotype. The chain links TRBV14 to TRBJ1-4; 7 nucleotides align to TRBD1. The germline V gene has CDR1 SGHDN and CDR2 FVKESK. V lost 4 bases, J lost 7 bases, and 12 bases stayed unmatched. There are 16 residues in the CDR3. The CDR3 spells CASSPSRQGLGEKLFF. Here the CDR3 DNA reads TGTGCCAGCAGCCCTTCAAGACAGGGATTGGGTGAAAAACTGTTTTTT.

The genes are TRBV10-3 and TRBJ1-1; the match to TRBD1 covers 7 bases. The CDR3 has 15 residues. V lost 6 bases, J lost 0 bases, and 7 bases stayed unmatched. Germline values: CDR1 ENHRY, CDR2 SYGVKD. CDR3 amino acids: CAISDRVILNTEAFF. The CDR3 DNA reads TGTGCCATCAGCGACAGGGTCATACTGAACACTGAAGCTTTCTTT.